What follows are 7 T cell receptor beta chains derived from one specimen sequenced in a study of shared clonotypes between healthy human individuals. Repertoires were generated with immunoSEQ multiplex PCR, while TCRdb's copy carries only in-frame clones and drops some. The sample lists fewer than 650,000 clones, roughly 72% occurring once. Sequencing was carried out using PBMCs. These receptors were taken from a woman aged 40 to 49 in good health. Some clones in this sample may be carry-over from other donors' samples.

A word on this clone: Distinct nucleotide sequences in the sample also encode this CDR3. The V and J genes are TRBV5-1 and TRBJ2-7; D is possibly TRBD1 (6 bases). This CDR3 region has 12 residues. The germline V and J ends were trimmed by 3 bases and 3 bases, with 7 bases remaining between them. The germline V gene encodes CDR1 SGHRS and CDR2 YFSETQ. Written as DNA, the CDR3 is TGCGCCAGCAGCTCACAGGGCTACGAGCAGTACTTC. Its protein product is CASSSQGYEQYF.

The J gene is TRBJ2-1, the V gene TRBV9; D call uncertain. V lost 4 bases, J lost 0 bases, and 8 bases lay in between. The germline gives CDR1 SGDLS, CDR2 YYNGEE. There are 14 residues in the CDR3. The CDR3 nucleotides read TGTGCCAGCAGCCCGACCAGCTCCTACAATGAGCAGTTCTTC. It encodes CASSPTSSYNEQFF.

As to this clone: A far larger clone is one base from this, pointing to a likely read error. The gene calls are TRBV4-3 and TRBJ1-1; TRBD1 is a possible D gene (6 bases). Looked up from germline, CDR1 is LGHNA and CDR2 is YSLEER. The CDR3 totals 16 residues. CDR3 DNA sequence: TGCGCCGGCAGCCAAGATCTCGGAGGGGGTGGGACTGAAGCTTTCTTT. Translated, it gives CAGSQDLGGGGTEAFF.

This chain joins TRBV5-1 and TRBJ2-7, with TRBD1 matching 9 bases. V lost 2 bases and J lost 6; bases outside the gene matches: 6. This CDR3 is built from 14 residues. Germline V lookup: CDR1 SGHRS, CDR2 YFSETQ. The CDR3 DNA sequence: TGCGCCAGCAGCTTAGCAGGACAGGGGTTCGAGCAGTACTTC. This sequence encodes CASSLAGQGFEQYF.

The chain combines TRBV4-1 with TRBJ2-3; D gene ambiguous. V was pared by 0 bases and J by 1 base, with 11 bases between. The CDR3 consists of 16 residues. Germline CDR1 reads MGHRA; CDR2 reads YSYEKL. Here the CDR3 DNA reads TGCGCCAGCAGCCAAGAGCGGCCCCTACGCACAGATACGCAGTATTTT. Encoded protein: CASSQERPLRTDTQYF.

The V and J genes are TRBV2 and TRBJ2-7; D unclear. CDR3 size: 14 residues. V was shortened by 3 bases and J by 2 bases, with 11 bases between the two germline ends. CDR1 is SNHLY, CDR2 FYNNEI, per germline. The CDR3 nucleotides are TGTGCCAGCAGTGAGGGGTCACCACCCTACGAGCAGTACTTC. Its protein product is CASSEGSPPYEQYF.

The sample holds many counts of this clone. J is TRBJ1-4 and V is TRBV7-9, with no clear D. The ends were cut back, 3 bases at V and 6 bases at J, with 14 bases in the middle. CDR3 size: 15 residues. Germline values: CDR1 SEHNR, CDR2 FQNEAQ (reference sequence). CDR3 in amino acids: CASSFGPPDYEKLFF. CDR3 nucleotides: TGTGCCAGCAGCTTCGGGCCCCCTGATTATGAAAAACTGTTTTTT.